A selection of T cell receptor beta chains follows, all from one sample in a study of blood T cell repertoires in COVID-19. Sequenced by immunoSEQ multiplex PCR; TCRdb stores in-frame clones only, minus some. The sample lists under 300,000 clones, 81% occurring once. Sequencing used peripheral blood. These receptor sequences come from an older woman with active or convalescent COVID-19. Each CDR3 is given with its conserved first and last residue. Fields, in order: V gene, J gene, clone size, D gene, CDR3 protein, CDR3 DNA. The D gene is left open where the match is weak. Rows give clone size only sometimes, using once, few, many, or a class for an expanded clone.

TRBV5-1	TRBJ2-3	once	.	CASSPVTGSLTDTQYF	TGCGCCAGCAGCCCCGTAACGGGGAGCCTCACAGATACGCAGTATTTT
TRBV11-2	TRBJ1-4	.	.	CASSPSGGVREKLFF	TGTGCCAGCAGCCCGTCGGGGGGCGTAAGGGAAAAACTGTTTTTT
TRBV15	TRBJ1-2	.	.	CATSRDWGGYGYTF	TGTGCCACCAGCAGAGATTGGGGCGGATATGGCTACACCTTC
TRBV5-8	TRBJ2-7	.	TRBD1	CASSLYRGNEQYF	TGTGCCAGCAGCTTGTACAGGGGGAACGAGCAGTACTTC
TRBV24-1	TRBJ2-5	.	.	CATSDSGAETQYF	TGTGCCACCAGTGACTCAGGGGCAGAGACCCAGTACTTC
TRBV6-4	TRBJ1-3	.	.	CASSDPGSTTRLSGNTIYF	TGTGCCAGCAGTGACCCGGGGTCGACGACACGTCTTTCTGGAAACACCATATATTTT
TRBV6-5	TRBJ1-1	.	TRBD1	CASSRDRINTEAFF	TGTGCCAGCAGTCGGGACAGGATAAACACTGAAGCTTTCTTT
TRBV18	TRBJ1-2	.	.	CASSPEPGRNYGYTF	TGTGCCAGCTCACCAGAACCAGGGAGGAACTATGGCTACACCTTC
TRBV3-1/TRBV3-2	TRBJ2-1	.	.	CASSQDLQGKIDEQFF	TGTGCCAGCAGCCAAGATCTACAGGGTAAAATCGATGAGCAGTTCTTC
TRBV5-1	TRBJ1-2	.	.	CASSLEGVSVAGYTF	TGCGCCAGCAGCTTGGAGGGGGTATCTGTCGCCGGCTACACCTTC
TRBV5-1	TRBJ1-1	few	.	CASRMSGVPTEAFF	TGCGCCAGCCGAATGTCAGGGGTACCCACTGAAGCTTTCTTT
TRBV7-2	TRBJ1-2	once	.	CASSLESGWGYTF	TGTGCCAGCAGCTTAGAGTCAGGGTGGGGCTACACCTTC
TRBV5-1	TRBJ1-1	.	TRBD1	CASSLTRLTGETEAFF	TGCGCCAGCAGCTTGACCCGACTGACAGGGGAGACTGAAGCTTTCTTT
TRBV4-3	TRBJ1-1	once	TRBD1	CASSQDPTGRGEAFF	TGCGCCAGCAGCCAAGACCCGACAGGGAGAGGTGAAGCTTTCTTT
TRBV7-8	TRBJ2-5	.	TRBD2	CAAGEGKGETQYF	TGTGCCGCGGGGGAGGGGAAGGGGGAGACCCAGTACTTC
TRBV19	TRBJ1-5	.	TRBD1	CASSMVSAGGNQPQHF	TGTGCCAGTAGTATGGTTTCCGCAGGGGGAAATCAGCCCCAGCATTTT
TRBV5-4	TRBJ2-5	.	TRBD2	CASSSAGGGETQYF	TGTGCCAGCAGCTCCGCGGGGGGGGGAGAGACCCAGTACTTC
TRBV2	TRBJ2-1	.	TRBD1	CASSGGTEYNEQFF	TGTGCCAGCAGTGGGGGGACAGAATACAATGAGCAGTTCTTC